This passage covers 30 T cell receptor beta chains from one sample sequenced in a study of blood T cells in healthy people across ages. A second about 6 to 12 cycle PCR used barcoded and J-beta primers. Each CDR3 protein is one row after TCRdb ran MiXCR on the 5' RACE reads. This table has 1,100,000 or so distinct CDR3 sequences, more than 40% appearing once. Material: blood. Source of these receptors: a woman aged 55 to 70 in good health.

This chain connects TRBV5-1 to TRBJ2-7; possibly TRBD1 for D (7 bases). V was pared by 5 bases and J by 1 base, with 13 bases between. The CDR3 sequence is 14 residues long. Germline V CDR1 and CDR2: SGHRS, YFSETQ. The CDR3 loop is CASRFQGGSYEQYF. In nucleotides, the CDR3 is TGCGCCAGCAGGTTCCAGGGGGGATCCTACGAGCAGTACTTC.

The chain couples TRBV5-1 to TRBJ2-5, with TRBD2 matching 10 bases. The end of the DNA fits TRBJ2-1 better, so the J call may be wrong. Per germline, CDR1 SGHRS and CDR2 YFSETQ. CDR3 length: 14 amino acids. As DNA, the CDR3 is TGCGCCAGCAGACTGGGACTAGCGAAAGAGACCCAGTTCTTC. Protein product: CASRLGLAKETQFF.

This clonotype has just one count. The CDR3 protein is CASSFEEVNTEAFF. The CDR3 region has the DNA TGCGCCAGCAGCTTCGAGGAAGTGAACACTGAAGCTTTCTTT. The chain couples TRBV5-1 to TRBJ1-1; D is unclear. Per the germline V gene, CDR1 is SGHRS and CDR2 is YFSETQ. V lost 2 bases and J lost 0, with 8 bases in between. CDR3 length equals 14 residues.

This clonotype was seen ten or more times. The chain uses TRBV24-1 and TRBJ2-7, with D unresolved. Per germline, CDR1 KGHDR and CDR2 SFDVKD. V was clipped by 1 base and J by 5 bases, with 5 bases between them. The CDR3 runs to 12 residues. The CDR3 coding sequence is TGTGCCACCAGTGATTTTGGGGACGAGCAGTACTTC. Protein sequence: CATSDFGDEQYF.

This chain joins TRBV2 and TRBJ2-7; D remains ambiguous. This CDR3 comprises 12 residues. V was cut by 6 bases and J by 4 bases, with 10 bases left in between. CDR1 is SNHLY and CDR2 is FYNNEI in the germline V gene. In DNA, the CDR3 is TGTGCCAGCAGATTCTCCACGTACGAGCAGTACTTC. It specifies CASRFSTYEQYF.

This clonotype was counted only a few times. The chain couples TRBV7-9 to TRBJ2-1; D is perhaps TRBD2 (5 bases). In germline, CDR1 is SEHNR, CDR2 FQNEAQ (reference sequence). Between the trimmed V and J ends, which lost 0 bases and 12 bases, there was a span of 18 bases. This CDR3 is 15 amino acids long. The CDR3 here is CASSLASPGGVGQFF. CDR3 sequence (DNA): TGTGCCAGCAGCTTAGCTAGTCCTGGAGGTGTGGGGCAGTTCTTC.

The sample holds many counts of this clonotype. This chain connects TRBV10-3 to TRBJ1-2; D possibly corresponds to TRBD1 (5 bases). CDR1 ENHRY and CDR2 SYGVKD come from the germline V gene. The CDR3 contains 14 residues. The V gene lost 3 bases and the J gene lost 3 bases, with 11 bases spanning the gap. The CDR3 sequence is CAISDRQGDYGYTF. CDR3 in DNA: TGTGCCATCAGTGACCGTCAGGGAGACTATGGCTACACCTTC.

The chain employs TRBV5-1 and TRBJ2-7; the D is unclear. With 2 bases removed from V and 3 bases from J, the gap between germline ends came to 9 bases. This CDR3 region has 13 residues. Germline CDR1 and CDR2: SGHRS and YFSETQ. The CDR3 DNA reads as TGCGCCAGCAGCTTTAACGGATACTACGAGCAGTACTTC. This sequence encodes CASSFNGYYEQYF. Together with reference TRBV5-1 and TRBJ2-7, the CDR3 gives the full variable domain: KAGVTQTPRYLIKTRGQQVTLSCSPISGHRSVSWYQQTPGQGLQFLFEYFSETQRNKGNFPGRFSGRQFSNSRSEMNVSTLELGDSALYLCASSFNGYYEQYFGPGTRLTVT.

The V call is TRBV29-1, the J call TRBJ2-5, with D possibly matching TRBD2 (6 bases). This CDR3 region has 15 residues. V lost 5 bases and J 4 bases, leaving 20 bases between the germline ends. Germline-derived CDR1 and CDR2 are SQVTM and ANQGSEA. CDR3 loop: CSVFGLAEFRETQYF. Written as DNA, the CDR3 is TGCAGCGTTTTTGGGTTAGCGGAATTCCGAGAGACCCAGTACTTC.

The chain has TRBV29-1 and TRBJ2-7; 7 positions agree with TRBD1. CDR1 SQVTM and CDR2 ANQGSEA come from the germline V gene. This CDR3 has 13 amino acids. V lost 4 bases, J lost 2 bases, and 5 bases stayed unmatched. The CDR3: CSVVAGTAYEQYF. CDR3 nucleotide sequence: TGCAGCGTTGTGGCAGGGACAGCCTACGAGCAGTACTTC.

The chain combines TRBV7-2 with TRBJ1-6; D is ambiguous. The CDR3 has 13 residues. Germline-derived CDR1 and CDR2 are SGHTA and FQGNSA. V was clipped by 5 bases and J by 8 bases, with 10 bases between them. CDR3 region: CASSRRGYSPLHF. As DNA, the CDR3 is TGTGCCAGCAGCCGACGGGGATATTCACCCCTCCACTTT.

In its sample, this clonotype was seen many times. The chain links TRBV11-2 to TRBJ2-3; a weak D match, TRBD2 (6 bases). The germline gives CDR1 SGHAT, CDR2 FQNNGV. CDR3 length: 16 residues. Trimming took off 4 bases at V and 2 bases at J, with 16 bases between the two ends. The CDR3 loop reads CASSSQPGLNTDTQYF. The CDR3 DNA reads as TGTGCCAGCAGCTCGCAACCGGGACTCAACACAGATACGCAGTATTTT. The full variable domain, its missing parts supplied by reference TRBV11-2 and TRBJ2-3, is EAGVAQSPRYKIIEKRQSVAFWCNPISGHATLYWYQQILGQGPKLLIQFQNNGVVDDSQLPKDRFSAERLKGVDSTLKIQPAKLEDSAVYLCASSSQPGLNTDTQYFGPGTRLTVL.

The CDR3 region is CSVESQGPAFF. In DNA, the CDR3 is TGCAGCGTTGAGAGTCAGGGACCAGCTTTCTTT. The rearrangement joins TRBV29-1 to TRBJ1-1; TRBD1 might be the D (5 bases). Deletions cut 3 bases from V and 10 bases from J, with 12 bases between. This CDR3 is 11 amino acids long. CDR1 and CDR2 (germline): SQVTM, ANQGSEA.

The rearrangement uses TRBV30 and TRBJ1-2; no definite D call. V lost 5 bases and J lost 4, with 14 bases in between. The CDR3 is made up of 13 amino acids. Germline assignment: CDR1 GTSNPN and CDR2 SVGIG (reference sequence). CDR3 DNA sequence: TGTGCCTGGGCCGACGAGCGTATCTATGGCTACACCTTC. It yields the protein CAWADERIYGYTF. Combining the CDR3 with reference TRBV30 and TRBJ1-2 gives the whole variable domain SQTIHQWPATLVQPVGSPLSLECTVEGTSNPNLYWYRQAAGRGLQLLFYSVGIGQISSEVPQNLSASRPQDRQFILSSKKLLLSDSGFYLCAWADERIYGYTFGSGTRLTVV.

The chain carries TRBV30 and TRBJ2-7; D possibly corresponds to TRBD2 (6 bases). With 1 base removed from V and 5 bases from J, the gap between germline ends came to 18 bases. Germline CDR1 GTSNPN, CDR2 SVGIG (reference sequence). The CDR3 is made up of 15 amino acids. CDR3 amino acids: CAWSAPGVKSNEQYF. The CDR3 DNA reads TGTGCCTGGAGTGCTCCGGGAGTCAAAAGCAACGAGCAGTACTTC.

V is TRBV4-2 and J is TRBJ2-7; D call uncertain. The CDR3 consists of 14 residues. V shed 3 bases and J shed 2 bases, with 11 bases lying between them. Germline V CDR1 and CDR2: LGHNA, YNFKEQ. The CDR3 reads CASSQDVDPYEQYF. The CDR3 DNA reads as TGTGCCAGCAGCCAGGACGTAGACCCCTACGAGCAGTACTTC.

The CDR3 spells CASSSPPSYEQYF. The CDR3 nucleotides read TGCGCCAGCAGCAGCCCCCCCTCCTACGAGCAGTACTTC. The chain joins TRBV5-1 to TRBJ2-7; D uncertain. CDR1 and CDR2 from the germline V gene are SGHRS and YFSETQ. Trimming pared 4 bases from V and 0 bases from J, leaving 8 bases between. The CDR3 consists of 13 residues.

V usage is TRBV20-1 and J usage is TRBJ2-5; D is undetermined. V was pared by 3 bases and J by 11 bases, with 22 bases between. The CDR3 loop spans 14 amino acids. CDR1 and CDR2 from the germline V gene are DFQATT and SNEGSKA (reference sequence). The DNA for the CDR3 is TGCAGTGCTAGCTACCGGGCCGGCTCCTACGGGCAGTACTTC. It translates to CSASYRAGSYGQYF.

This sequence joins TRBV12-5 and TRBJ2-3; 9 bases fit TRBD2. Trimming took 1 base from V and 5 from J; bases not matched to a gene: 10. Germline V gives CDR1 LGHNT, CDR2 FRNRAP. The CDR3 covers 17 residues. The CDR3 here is CASGLGSSGDGKDTQYF. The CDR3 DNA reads TGTGCTAGTGGTTTGGGGTCTAGCGGGGATGGTAAAGATACGCAGTATTTT.

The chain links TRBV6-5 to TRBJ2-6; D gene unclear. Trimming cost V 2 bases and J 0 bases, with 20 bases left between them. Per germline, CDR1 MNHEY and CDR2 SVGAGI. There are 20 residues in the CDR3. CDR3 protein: CASSYLPLGTMGSGANVLTF. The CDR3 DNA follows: TGTGCCAGCAGTTACCTTCCTCTGGGTACGATGGGCTCTGGGGCCAACGTCCTGACTTTC.

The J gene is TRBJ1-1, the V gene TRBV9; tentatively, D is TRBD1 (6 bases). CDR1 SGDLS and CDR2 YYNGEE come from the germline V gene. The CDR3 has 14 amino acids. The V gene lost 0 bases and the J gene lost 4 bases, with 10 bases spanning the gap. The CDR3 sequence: CASSVEPGATEAFF. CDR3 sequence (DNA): TGTGCCAGCAGCGTAGAGCCAGGGGCCACTGAAGCTTTCTTT. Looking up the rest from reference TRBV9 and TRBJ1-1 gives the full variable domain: DSGVTQTPKHLITATGQRVTLRCSPRSGDLSVYWYQQSLDQGLQFLIQYYNGEERAKGNILERFSAQQFPDLHSELNLSSLELGDSALYFCASSVEPGATEAFFGQGTRLTVV.

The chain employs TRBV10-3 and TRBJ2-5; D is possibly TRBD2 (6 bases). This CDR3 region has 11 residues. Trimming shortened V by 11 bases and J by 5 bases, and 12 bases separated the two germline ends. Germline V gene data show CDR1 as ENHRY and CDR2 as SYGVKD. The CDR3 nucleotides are TGTGCCGCCGGGGGAGGCGAGACCCAGTACTTC. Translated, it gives CAAGGGETQYF.

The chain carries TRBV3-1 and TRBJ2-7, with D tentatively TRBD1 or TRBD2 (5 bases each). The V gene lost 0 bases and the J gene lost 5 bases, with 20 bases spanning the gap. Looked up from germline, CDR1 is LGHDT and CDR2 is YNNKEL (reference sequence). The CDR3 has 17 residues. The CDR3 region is CASSQDRGPRAKHEQYF. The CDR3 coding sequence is TGTGCCAGCAGCCAAGATCGGGGACCCAGGGCAAAGCACGAGCAGTACTTC.

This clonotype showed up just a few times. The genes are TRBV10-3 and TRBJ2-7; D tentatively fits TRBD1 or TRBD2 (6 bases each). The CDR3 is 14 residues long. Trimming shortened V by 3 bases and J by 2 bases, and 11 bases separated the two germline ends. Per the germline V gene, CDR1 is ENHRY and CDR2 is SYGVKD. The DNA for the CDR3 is TGTGCCATCAGTGATCTAGGGGGGACCTACGAGCAGTACTTC. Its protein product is CAISDLGGTYEQYF.

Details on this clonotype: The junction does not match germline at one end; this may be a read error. CDR3 in amino acids: CANSLDLKGWRGGYTF. CDR3 DNA sequence: TGTGCCAACAGCTTAGACCTCAAGGGATGGAGGGGTGGCTACACCTTC. The genes are TRBV7-2 and TRBJ1-2; D is possibly TRBD1 (5 bases). Germline CDR1 and CDR2: SGHTA and FQGNSA. This CDR3 has 16 amino acids. Filled out from reference TRBV7-2 and TRBJ1-2, the complete variable domain reads GAGVSQSPSNKVTEKGKDVELRCDPISGHTALYWYRQSLGQGLEFLIYFQGNSAPDKSGLPSDRFSAERTGGSVSTLTIQRTQQEDSAVYLCANSLDLKGWRGGYTFGSGTRLTVV.

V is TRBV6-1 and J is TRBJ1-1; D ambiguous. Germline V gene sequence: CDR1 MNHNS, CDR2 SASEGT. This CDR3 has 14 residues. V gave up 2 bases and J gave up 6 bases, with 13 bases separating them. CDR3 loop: CASSERWVGAEAFF. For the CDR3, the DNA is TGTGCCAGCAGTGAACGTTGGGTTGGCGCTGAAGCTTTCTTT.

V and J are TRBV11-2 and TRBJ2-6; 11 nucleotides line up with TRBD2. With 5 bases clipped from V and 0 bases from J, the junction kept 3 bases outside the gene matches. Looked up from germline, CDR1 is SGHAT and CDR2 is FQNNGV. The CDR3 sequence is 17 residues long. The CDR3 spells CASSRLAGSSGANVLTF. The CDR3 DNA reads TGTGCCAGCAGCCGACTAGCGGGGTCCTCTGGGGCCAACGTCCTGACTTTC.

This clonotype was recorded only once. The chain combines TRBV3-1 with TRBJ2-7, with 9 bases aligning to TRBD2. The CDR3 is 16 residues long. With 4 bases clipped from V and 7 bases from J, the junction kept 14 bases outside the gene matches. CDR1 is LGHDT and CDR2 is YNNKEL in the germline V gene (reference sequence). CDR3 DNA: TGTGCCAGCAGCCCAATTAGCGGGAGACCAGGAGGGGAGCAGTACTTC. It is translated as CASSPISGRPGGEQYF.

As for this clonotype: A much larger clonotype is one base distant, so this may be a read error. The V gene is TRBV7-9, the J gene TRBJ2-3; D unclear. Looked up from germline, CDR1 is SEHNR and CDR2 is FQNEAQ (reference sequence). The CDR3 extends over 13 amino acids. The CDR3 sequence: CAGSPASTDTQYF. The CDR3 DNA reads TGTGCCGGCAGCCCGGCGAGTACAGATACGCAGTATTTT.

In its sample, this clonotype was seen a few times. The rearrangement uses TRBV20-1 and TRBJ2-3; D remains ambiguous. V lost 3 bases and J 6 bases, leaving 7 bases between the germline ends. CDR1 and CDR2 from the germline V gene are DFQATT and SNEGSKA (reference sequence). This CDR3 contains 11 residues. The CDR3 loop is CSASYEDTQYF. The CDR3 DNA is TGCAGTGCTAGTTACGAGGATACGCAGTATTTT.